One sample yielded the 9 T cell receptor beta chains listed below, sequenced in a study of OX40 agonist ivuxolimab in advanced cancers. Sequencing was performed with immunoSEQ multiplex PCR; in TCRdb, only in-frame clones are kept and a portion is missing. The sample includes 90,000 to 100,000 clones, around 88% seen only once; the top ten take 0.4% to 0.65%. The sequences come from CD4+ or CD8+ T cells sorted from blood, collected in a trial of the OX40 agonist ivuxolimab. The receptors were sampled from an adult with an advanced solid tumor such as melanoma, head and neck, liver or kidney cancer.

The DNA for the CDR3 is TGTGCCATCAGTGAAAACCGGTGGGGGGAAGGCTACACCTTC. Translating gives CAISENRWGEGYTF. The rearrangement links TRBV10-3 to TRBJ1-2; a weak D match, TRBD1 (5 bases). This CDR3 region has 14 residues. V was pared by 3 bases and J by 8 bases, with 16 bases between. Germline CDR1 is ENHRY and CDR2 is SYGVKD.

CDR3: CASSLSQGDNNEQFF. CDR3 sequence (DNA): TGTGCCAGCAGCTTAAGCCAGGGGGACAACAATGAGCAGTTCTTC. This rearrangement joins TRBV7-7 to TRBJ2-1, with 7 bases aligning to TRBD1. Germline lookup yields CDR1 SSHAT and CDR2 FNYEAQ (reference sequence). V gave up 2 bases and J gave up 5 bases; unmatched junction bases: 6. The CDR3 consists of 15 residues.

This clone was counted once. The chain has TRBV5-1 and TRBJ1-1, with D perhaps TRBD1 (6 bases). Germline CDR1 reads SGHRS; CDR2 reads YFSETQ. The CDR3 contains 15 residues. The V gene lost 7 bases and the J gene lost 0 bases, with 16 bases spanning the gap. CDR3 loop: CASHVGGGLNTEAFF. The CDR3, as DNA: TGCGCCAGCCACGTGGGAGGGGGTCTGAACACTGAAGCTTTCTTT.

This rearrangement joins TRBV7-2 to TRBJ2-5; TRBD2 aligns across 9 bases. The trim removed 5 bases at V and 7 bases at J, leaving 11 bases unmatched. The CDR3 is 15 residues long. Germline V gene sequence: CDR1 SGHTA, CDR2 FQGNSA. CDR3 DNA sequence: TGTGCCAGCAGCCCCGGGGGCGCGGGGGGGCGGACCCAGTACTTC. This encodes CASSPGGAGGRTQYF.

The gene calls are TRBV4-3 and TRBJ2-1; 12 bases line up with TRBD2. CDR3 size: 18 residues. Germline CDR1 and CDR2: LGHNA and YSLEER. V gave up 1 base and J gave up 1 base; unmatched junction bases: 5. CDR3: CASSQAASGGASYNEQFF. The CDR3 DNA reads TGCGCCAGCAGCCAAGCGGCTAGCGGGGGGGCTTCCTACAATGAGCAGTTCTTC.

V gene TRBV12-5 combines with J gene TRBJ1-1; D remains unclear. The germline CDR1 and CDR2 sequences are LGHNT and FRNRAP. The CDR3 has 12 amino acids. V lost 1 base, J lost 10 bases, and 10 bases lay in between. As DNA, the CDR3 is TGTGCTAGTGGTTTGGAGCCATTGAGAGCTTTCTTT. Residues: CASGLEPLRAFF.

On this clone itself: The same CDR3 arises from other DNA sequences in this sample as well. CDR3 region: CASSLVGGNTEAFF. CDR3 DNA sequence: TGTGCCAGCAGCTTAGTAGGGGGGAACACTGAAGCTTTCTTT. The chain links TRBV11-2 to TRBJ1-1; a possible D gene is TRBD1 (6 bases). CDR3 length: 14 amino acids. Germline CDR1 SGHAT, CDR2 FQNNGV. Trimming pared 1 base from V and 1 base from J, leaving 7 bases between.

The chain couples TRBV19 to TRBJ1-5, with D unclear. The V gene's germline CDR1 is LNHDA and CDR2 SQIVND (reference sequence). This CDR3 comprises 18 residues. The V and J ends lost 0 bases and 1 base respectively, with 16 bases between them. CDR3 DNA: TGTGCCAGTAGTATAGATCGAAGGAGAATACGGAGCAATCAGCCCCAGCATTTT. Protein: CASSIDRRRIRSNQPQHF.

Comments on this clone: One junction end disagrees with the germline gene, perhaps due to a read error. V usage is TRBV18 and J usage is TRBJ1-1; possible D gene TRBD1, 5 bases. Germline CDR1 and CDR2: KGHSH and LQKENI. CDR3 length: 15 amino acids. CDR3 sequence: CASSPSGTGNAEAFF. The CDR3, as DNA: TGTGCCAGCTCGCCGAGTGGGACGGGGAACGCTGAAGCTTTCTTT.